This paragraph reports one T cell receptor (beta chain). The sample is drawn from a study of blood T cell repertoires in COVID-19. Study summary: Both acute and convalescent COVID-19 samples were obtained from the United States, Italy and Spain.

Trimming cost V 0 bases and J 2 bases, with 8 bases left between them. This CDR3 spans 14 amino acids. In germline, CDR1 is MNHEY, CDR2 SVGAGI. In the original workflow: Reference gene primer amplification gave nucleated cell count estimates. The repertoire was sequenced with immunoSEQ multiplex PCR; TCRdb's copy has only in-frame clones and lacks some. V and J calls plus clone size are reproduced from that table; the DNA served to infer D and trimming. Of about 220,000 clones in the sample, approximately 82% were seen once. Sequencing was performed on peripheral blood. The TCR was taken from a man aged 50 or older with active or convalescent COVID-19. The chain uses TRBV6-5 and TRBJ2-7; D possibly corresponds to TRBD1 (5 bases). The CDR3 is CASSYSTVPYEQYF. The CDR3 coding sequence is TGTGCCAGCAGTTACTCGACAGTTCCCTACGAGCAGTACTTC.